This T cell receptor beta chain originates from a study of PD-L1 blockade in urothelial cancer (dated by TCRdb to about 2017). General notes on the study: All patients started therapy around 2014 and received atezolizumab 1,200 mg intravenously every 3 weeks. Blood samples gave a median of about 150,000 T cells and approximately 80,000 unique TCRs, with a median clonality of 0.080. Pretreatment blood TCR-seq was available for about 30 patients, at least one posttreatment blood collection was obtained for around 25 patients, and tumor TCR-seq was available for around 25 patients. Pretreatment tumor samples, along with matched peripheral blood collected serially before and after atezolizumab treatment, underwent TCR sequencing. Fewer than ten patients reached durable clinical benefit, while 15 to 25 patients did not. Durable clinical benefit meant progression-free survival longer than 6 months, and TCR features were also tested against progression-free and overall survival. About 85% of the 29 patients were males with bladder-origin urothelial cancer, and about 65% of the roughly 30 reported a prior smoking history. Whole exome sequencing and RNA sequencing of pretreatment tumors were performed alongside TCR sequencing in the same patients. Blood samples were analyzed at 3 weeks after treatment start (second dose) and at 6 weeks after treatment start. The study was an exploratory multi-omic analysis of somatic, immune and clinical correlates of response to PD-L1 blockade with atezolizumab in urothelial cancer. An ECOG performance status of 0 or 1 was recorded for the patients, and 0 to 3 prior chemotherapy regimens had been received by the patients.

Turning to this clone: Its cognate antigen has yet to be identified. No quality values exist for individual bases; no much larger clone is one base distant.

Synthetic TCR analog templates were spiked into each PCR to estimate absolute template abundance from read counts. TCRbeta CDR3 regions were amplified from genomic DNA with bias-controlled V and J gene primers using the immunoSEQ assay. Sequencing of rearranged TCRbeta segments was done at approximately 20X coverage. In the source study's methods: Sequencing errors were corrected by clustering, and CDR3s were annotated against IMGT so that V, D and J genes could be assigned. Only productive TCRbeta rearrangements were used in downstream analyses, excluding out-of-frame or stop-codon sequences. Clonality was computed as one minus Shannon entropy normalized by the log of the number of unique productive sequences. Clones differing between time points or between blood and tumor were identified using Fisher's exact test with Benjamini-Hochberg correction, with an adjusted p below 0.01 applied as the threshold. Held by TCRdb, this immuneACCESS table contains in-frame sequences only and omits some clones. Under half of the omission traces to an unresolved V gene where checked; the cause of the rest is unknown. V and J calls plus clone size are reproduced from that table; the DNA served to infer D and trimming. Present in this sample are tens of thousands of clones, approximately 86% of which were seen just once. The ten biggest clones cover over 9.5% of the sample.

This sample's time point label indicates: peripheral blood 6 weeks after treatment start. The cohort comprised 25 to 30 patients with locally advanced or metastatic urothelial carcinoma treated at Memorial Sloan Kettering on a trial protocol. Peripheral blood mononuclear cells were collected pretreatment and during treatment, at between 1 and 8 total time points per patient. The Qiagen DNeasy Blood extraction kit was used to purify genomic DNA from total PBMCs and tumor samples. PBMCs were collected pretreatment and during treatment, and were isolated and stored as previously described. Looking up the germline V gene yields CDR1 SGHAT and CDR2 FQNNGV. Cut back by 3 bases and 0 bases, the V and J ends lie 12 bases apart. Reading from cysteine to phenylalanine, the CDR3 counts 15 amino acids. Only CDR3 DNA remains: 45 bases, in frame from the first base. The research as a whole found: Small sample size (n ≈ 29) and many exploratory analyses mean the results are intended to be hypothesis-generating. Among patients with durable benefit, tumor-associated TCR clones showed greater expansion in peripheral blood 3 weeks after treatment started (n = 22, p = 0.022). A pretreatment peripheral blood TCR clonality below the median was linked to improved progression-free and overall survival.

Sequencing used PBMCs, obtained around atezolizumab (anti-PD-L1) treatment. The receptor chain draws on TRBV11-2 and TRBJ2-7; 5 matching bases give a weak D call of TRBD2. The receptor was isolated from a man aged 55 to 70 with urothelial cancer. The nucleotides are TGTGCCAGCAGCTTCCGGGGAAGTAGCTCCTACGAGCAGTACTTC. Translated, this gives CASSFRGSSSYEQYF.